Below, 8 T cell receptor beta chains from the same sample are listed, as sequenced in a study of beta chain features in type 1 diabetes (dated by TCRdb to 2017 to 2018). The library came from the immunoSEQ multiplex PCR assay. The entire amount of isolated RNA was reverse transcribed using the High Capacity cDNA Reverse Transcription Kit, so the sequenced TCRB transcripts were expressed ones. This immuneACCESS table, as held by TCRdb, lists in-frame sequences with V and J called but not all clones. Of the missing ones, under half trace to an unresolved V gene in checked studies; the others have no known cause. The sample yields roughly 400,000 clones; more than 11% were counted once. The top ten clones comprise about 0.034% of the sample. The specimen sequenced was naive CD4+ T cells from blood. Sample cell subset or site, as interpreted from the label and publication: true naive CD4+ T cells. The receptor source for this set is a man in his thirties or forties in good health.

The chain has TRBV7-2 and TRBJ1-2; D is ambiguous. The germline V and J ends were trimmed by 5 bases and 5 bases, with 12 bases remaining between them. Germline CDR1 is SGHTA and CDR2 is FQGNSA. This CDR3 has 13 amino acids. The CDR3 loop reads CASSPPGDYGYTF. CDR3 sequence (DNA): TGTGCCAGCAGCCCGCCTGGGGATTATGGCTACACCTTC.

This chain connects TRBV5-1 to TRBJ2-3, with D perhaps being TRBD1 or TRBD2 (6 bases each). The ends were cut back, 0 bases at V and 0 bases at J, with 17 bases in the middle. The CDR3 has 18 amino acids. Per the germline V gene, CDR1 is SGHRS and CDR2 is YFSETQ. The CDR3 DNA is TGCGCCAGCAGCTTGGCCCTTTGGGGGGCAGGAAGCACAGATACGCAGTATTTT. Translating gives CASSLALWGAGSTDTQYF.

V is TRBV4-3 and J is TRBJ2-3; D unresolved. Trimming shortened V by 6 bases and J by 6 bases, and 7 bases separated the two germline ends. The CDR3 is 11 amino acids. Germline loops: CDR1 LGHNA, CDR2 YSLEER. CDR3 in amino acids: CASSSTDTQYF. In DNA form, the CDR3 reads TGCGCCAGCAGTAGTACTGATACGCAGTATTTT.

As DNA, the CDR3 is TGCGCCAGCAGCCAAGATGGAGCGGTGAGCTCCTACAATGAGCAGTTCTTC. Translation gives CASSQDGAVSSYNEQFF. V and J are TRBV4-3 and TRBJ2-1; tentatively, D is TRBD2 (5 bases). The CDR3 is 17 amino acids. V dropped 0 bases and J dropped 0 bases, with 12 bases sitting between them. Looked up from germline, CDR1 is LGHNA and CDR2 is YSLEER.

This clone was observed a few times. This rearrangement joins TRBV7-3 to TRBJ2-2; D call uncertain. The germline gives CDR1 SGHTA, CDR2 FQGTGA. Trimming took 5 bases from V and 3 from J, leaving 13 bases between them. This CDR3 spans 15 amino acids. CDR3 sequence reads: CASSPTVVYTGELFF. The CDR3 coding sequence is TGTGCCAGCAGCCCCACGGTAGTGTACACCGGGGAGCTGTTTTTT.

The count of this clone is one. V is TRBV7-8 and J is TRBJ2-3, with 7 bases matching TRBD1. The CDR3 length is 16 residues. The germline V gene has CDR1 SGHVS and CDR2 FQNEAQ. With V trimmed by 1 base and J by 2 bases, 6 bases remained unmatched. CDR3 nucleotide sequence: TGTGCCAGCAGCTTAGTAGGGGACAGAGTCACAGATACGCAGTATTTT. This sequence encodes CASSLVGDRVTDTQYF.

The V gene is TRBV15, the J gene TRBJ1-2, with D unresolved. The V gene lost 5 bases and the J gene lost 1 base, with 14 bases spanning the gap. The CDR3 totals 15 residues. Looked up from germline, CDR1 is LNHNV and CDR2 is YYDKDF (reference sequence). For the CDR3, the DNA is TGTGCCACCAGCGGCCCGGCCTGGGATAACTATGGCTACACCTTC. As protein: CATSGPAWDNYGYTF.

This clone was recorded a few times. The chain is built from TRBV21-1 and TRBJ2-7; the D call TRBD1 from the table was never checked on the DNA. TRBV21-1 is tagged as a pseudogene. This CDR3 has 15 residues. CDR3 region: CASSPGTPVLSEQYV. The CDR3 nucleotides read TGTGCCAGCAGCCCGGGGACACCCGTGTTATCCGAGCAGTACGTC.